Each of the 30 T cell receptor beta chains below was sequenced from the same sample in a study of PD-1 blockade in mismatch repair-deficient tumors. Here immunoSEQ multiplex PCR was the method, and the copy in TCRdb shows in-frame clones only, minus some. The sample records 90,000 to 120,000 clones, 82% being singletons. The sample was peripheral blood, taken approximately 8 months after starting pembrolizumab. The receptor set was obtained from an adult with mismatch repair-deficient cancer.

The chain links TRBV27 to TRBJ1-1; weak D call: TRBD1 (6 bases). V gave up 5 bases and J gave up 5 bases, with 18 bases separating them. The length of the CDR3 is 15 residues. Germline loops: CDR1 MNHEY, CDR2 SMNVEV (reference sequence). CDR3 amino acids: CASSPSRGGRTEAFF. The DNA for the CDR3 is TGTGCCAGCAGTCCGAGCAGAGGGGGAAGGACTGAAGCTTTCTTT.

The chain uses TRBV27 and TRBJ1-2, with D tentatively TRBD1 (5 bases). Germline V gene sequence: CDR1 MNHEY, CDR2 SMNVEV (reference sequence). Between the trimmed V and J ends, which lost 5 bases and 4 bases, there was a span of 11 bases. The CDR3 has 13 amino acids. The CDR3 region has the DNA TGTGCCAGCAGTCCGCCAGGGTTCTATGGCTACACCTTC. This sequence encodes CASSPPGFYGYTF.

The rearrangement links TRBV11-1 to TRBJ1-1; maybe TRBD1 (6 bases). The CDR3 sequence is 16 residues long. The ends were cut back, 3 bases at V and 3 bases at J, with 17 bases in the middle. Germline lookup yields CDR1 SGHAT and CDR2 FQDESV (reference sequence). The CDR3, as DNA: TGTGCCAGCAGCTTTGGAAAACAGGGTTTCGACACTGAAGCTTTCTTT. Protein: CASSFGKQGFDTEAFF.

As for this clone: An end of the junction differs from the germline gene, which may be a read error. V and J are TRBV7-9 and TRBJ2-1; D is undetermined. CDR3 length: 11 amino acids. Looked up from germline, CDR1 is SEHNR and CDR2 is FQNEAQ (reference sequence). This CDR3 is CASSSDNEQFF. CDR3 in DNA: TGTGCCAGCAGCTCCGACAATGAGCAGTTCTTC. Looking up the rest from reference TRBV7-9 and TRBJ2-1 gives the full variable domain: DTGVSQNPRHKITKRGQNVTFRCDPISEHNRLYWYRQTLGQGPEFLTYFQNEAQLEKSRLLSDRFSAERPKGSFSTLEIQRTEQGDSAMYLCASSSDNEQFFGPGTRLTVL.

This chain's CDR3 is CASSLGWGGELFF. The CDR3 bases are TGTGCCAGCAGCTTAGGGTGGGGCGGGGAGCTGTTTTTT. The rearrangement links TRBV7-2 to TRBJ2-2; no clear D. V lost 1 base, J lost 7 bases, and 7 bases lay in between. Germline CDR1 reads SGHTA; CDR2 reads FQGNSA. There are 13 residues in the CDR3.

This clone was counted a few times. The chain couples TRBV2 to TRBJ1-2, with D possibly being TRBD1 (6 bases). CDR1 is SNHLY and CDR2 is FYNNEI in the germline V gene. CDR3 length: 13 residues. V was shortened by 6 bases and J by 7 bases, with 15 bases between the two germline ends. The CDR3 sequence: CASRAVGAGGYTF. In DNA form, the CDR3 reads TGTGCCAGCAGGGCAGTGGGGGCTGGTGGCTACACCTTC. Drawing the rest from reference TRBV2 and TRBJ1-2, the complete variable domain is EPEVTQTPSHQVTQMGQEVILRCVPISNHLYFYWYRQILGQKVEFLVSFYNNEISEKSEIFDDQFSVERPDGSNFTLKIRSTKLEDSAMYFCASRAVGAGGYTFGSGTRLTVV.

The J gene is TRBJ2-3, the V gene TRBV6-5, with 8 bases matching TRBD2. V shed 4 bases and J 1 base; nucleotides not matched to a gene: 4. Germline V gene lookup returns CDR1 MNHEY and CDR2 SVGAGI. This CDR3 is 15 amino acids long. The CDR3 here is CASSSAGVGTDTQYF. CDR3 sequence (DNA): TGTGCCAGCAGTTCAGCGGGAGTGGGCACAGATACGCAGTATTTT.

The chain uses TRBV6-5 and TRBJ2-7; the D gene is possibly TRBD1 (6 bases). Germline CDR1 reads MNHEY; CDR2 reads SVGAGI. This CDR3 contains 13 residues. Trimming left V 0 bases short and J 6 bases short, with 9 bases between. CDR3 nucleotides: TGTGCCAGCAGTTACTCGGGACATCCCGAGCAGTACTTC. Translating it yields CASSYSGHPEQYF.

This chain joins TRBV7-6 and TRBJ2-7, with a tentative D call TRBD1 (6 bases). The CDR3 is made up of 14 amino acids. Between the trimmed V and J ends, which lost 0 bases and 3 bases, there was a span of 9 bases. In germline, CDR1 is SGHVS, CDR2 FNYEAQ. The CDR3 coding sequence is TGTGCCAGCAGCTTAGCGCAGGACAGCTACGAGCAGTACTTC. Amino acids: CASSLAQDSYEQYF.

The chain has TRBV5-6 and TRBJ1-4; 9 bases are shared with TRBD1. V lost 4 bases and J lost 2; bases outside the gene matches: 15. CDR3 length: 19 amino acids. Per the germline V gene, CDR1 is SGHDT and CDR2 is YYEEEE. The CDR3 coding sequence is TGTGCCAGCAGCACTGGGACAGGGTTTAAATTTGGGACTAATGAAAAACTGTTTTTT. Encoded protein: CASSTGTGFKFGTNEKLFF.

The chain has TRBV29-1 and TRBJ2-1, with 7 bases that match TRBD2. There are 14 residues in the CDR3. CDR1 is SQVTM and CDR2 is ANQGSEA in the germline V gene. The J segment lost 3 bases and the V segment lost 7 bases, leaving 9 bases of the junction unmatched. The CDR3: CSGEGLAVYNEQFF. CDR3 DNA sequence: TGCAGCGGGGAGGGACTGGCGGTCTACAATGAGCAGTTCTTC.

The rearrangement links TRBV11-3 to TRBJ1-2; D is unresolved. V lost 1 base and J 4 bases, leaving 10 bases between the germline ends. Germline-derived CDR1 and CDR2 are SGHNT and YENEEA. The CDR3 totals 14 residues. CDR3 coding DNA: TGTGCCAGCAGCTTAGGGGCCCCAGTCTATGGCTACACCTTC. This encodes CASSLGAPVYGYTF.

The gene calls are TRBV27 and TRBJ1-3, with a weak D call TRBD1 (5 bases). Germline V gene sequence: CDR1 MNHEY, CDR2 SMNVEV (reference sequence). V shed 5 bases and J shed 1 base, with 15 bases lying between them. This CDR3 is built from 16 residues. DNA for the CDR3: TGTGCCAGCAGTCCCCTCGGGGCGTGGTCTGGAAACACCATATATTTT. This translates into CASSPLGAWSGNTIYF.

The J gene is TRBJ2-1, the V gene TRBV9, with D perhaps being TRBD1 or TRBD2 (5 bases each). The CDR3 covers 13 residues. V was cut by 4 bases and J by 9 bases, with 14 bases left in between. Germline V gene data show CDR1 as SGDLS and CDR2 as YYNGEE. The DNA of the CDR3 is TGTGCCAGCAGCCCCAGAGGGGCCGGTGAGCAGTTCTTC. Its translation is CASSPRGAGEQFF.

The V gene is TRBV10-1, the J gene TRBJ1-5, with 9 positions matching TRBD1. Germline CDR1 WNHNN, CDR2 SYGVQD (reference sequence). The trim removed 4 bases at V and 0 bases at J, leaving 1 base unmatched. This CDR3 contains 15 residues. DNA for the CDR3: TGCGCCAGCAGTGCGGACAGGGGTAGCAATCAGCCCCAGCATTTT. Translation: CASSADRGSNQPQHF.

CDR3 amino acids: CARDRGYGYTF. The CDR3 coding sequence is TGTGCAAGAGACAGGGGCTATGGCTACACCTTC. The V gene is TRBV30, the J gene TRBJ1-2, with 8 nucleotides matching TRBD1. CDR1 and CDR2 from the germline V gene are GTSNPN and SVGIG (reference sequence). The CDR3 loop spans 11 amino acids. The entire variable domain, with the rest obtained from reference TRBV30 and TRBJ1-2, is as follows: SQTIHQWPATLVQPVGSPLSLECTVEGTSNPNLYWYRQAAGRGLQLLFYSVGIGQISSEVPQNLSASRPQDRQFILSSKKLLLSDSGFYLCARDRGYGYTFGSGTRLTVV.

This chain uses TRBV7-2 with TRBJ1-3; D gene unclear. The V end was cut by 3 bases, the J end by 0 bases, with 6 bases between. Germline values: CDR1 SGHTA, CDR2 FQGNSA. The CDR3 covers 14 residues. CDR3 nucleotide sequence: TGTGCCAGCAGCTTCGGCAGCTCTGGAAACACCATATATTTT. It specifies CASSFGSSGNTIYF.

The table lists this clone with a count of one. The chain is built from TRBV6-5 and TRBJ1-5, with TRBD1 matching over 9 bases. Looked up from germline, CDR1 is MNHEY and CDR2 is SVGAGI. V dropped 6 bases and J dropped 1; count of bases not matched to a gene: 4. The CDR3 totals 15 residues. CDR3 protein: CASRTTGGSNQPQHF. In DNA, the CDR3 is TGTGCCAGCAGGACGACAGGGGGAAGCAATCAGCCCCAGCATTTT.

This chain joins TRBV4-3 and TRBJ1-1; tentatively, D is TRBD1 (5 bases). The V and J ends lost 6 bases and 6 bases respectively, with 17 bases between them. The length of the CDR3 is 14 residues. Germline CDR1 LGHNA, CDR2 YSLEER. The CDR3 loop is CASSQLGGWAEAFF. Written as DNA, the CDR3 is TGCGCCAGCAGTCAACTGGGGGGATGGGCTGAAGCTTTCTTT.

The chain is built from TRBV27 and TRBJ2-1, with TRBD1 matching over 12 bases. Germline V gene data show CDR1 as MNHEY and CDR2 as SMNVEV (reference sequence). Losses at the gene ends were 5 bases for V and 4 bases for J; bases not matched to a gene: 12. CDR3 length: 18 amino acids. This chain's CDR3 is CASSGGQGAARIYNEQFF. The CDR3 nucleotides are TGTGCCAGCAGTGGGGGACAGGGGGCCGCTAGAATATACAATGAGCAGTTCTTC.

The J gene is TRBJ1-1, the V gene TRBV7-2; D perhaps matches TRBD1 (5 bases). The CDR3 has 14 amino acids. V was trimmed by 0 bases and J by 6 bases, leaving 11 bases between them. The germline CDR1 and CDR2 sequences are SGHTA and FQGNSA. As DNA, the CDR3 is TGTGCCAGCAGCTTAGCGCATGGGGGGGCTGAAGCTTTCTTT. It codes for CASSLAHGGAEAFF.

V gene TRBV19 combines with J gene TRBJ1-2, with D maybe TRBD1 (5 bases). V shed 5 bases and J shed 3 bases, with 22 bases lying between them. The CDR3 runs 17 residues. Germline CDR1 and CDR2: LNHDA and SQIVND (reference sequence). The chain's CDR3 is CASSPRMGDRFDYGYTF. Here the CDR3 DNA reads TGTGCCAGTAGTCCTAGAATGGGGGACCGGTTCGACTATGGCTACACCTTC.

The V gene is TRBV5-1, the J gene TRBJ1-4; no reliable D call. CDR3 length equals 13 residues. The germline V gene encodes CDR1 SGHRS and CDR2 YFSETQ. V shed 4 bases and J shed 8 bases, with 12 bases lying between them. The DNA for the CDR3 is TGCGCCAGCAGCGTGGCGGTCGAGGAAAAACTGTTTTTT. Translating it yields CASSVAVEEKLFF.

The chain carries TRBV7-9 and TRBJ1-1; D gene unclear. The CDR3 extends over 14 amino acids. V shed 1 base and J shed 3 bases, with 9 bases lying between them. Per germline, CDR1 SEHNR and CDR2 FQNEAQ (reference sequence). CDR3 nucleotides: TGTGCCAGCAGCTTAGGGGCGCGGGACACTGAAGCTTTCTTT. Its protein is CASSLGARDTEAFF.

In DNA, the CDR3 is TGTGCCAGCAGCCTTAGTAGCACCGGGGAGCTGTTTTTT. Translating it yields CASSLSSTGELFF. This chain joins TRBV9 and TRBJ2-2; D is unclear. V gave up 4 bases and J gave up 4 bases, with 8 bases separating them. From germline, CDR1 is SGDLS and CDR2 YYNGEE. This CDR3 comprises 13 residues.

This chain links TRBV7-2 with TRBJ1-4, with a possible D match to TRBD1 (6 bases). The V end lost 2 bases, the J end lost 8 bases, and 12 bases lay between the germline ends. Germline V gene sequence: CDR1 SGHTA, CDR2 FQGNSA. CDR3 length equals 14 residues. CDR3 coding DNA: TGTGCCAGCAGCTTAACGGGGGCGCGCGAAAAACTGTTTTTT. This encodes CASSLTGAREKLFF.

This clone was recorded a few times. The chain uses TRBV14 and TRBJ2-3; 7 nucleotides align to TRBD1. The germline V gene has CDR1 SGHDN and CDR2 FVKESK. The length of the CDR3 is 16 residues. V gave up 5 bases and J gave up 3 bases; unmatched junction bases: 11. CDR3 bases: TGTGCCAGCAGCTTACCCAGGGGGTTGTTAACAGATACGCAGTATTTT. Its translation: CASSLPRGLLTDTQYF.

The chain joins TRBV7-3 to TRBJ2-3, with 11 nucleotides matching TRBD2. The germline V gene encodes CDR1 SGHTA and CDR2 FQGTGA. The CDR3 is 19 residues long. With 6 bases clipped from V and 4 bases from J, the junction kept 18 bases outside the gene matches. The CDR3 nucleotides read TGTGCCAGCAGTCGTTGGGGTAGCGGGAGGGAAGGAGCACCAGATACGCAGTATTTT. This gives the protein CASSRWGSGREGAPDTQYF.

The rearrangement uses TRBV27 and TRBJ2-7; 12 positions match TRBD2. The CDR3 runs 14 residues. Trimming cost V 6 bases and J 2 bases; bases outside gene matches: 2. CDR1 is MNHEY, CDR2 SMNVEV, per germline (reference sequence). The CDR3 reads CASSPSGRAYEQYF. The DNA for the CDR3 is TGTGCCAGCAGCCCTAGCGGGAGGGCCTACGAGCAGTACTTC.

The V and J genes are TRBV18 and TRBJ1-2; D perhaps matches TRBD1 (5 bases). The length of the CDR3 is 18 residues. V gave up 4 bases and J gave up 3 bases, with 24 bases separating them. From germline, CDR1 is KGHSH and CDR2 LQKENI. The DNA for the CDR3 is TGTGCCAGCTCACTGAATGAAGTAAGACAGCTGGCGTACTATGGCTACACCTTC. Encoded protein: CASSLNEVRQLAYYGYTF.